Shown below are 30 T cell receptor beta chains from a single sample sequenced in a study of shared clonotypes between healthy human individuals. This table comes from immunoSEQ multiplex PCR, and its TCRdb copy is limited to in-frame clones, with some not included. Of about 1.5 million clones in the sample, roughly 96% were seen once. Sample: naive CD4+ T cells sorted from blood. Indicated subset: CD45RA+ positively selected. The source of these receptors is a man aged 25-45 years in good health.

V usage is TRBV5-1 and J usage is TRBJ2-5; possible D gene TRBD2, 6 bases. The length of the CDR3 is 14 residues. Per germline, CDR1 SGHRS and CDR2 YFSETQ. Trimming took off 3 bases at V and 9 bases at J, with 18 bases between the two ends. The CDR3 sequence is CASSSPGGVSAQYF. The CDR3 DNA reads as TGCGCCAGCAGCTCGCCCGGCGGGGTGTCGGCCCAGTACTTC. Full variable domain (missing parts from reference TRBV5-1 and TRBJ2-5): KAGVTQTPRYLIKTRGQQVTLSCSPISGHRSVSWYQQTPGQGLQFLFEYFSETQRNKGNFPGRFSGRQFSNSRSEMNVSTLELGDSALYLCASSSPGGVSAQYFGPGTRLLVL.

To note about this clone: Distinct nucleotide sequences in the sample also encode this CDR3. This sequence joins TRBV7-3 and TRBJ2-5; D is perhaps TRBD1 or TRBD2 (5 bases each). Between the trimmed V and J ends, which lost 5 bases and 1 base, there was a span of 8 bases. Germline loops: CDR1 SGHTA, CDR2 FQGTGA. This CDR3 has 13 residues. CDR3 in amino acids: CASSGGAQETQYF. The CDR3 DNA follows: TGTGCCAGCAGCGGGGGAGCCCAAGAGACCCAGTACTTC.

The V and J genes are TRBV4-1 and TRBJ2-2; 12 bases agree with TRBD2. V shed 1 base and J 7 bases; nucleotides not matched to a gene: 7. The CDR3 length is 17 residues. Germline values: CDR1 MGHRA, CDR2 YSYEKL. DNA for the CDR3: TGCGCCAGCAGCCAAGGGCCTAGCGGGAGGGCCAACGGGGAGCTGTTTTTT. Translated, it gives CASSQGPSGRANGELFF.

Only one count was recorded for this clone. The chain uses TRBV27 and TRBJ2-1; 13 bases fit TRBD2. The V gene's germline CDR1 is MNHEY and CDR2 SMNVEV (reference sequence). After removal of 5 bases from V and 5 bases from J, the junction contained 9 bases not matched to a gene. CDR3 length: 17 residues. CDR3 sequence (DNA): TGTGCCAGCAGTAAAGGACTAGCGGGAGCCCGCAACAATGAGCAGTTCTTC. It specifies CASSKGLAGARNNEQFF.

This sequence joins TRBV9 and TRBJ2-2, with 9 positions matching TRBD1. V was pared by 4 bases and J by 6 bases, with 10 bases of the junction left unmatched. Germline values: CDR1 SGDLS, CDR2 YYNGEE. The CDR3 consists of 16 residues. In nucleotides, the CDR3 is TGTGCCAGCAGCCACGCCGGGGACAGGGCTGCCGGGGAGCTGTTTTTT. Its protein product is CASSHAGDRAAGELFF.

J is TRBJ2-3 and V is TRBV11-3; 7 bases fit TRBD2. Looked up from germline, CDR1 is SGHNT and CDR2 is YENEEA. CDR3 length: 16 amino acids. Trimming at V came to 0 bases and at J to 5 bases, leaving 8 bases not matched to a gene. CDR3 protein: CASSLDRGRAKDTQYF. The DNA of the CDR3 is TGTGCCAGCAGCTTAGACCGCGGGAGAGCAAAAGATACGCAGTATTTT.

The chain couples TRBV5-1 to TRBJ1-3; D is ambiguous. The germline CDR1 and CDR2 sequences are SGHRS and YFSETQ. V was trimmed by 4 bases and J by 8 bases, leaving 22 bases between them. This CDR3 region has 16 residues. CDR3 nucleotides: TGCGCCAGCAGCCTCTTCGAGGGCCTAGAGGCGGACACCATATATTTT. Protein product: CASSLFEGLEADTIYF. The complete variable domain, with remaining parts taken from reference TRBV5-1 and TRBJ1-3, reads KAGVTQTPRYLIKTRGQQVTLSCSPISGHRSVSWYQQTPGQGLQFLFEYFSETQRNKGNFPGRFSGRQFSNSRSEMNVSTLELGDSALYLCASSLFEGLEADTIYFGEGSWLTVV.

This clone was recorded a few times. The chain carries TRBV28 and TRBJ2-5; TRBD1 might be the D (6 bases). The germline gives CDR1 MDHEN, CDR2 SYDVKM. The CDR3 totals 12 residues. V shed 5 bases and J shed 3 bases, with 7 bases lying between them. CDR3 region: CASSRTEETQYF. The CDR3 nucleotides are TGTGCCAGCAGTCGGACAGAAGAGACCCAGTACTTC. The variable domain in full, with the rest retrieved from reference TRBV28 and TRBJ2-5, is DVKVTQSSRYLVKRTGEKVFLECVQDMDHENMFWYRQDPGLGLRLIYFSYDVKMKEKGDIPEGYSVSREKKERFSLILESASTNQTSMYLCASSRTEETQYFGPGTRLLVL.

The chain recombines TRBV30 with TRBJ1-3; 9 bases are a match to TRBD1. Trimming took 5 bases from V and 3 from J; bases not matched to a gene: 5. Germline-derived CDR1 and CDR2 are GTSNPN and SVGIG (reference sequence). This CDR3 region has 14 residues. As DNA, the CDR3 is TGTGCCTGGGGGGACAGGGTGGATGGAAACACCATATATTTT. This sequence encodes CAWGDRVDGNTIYF.

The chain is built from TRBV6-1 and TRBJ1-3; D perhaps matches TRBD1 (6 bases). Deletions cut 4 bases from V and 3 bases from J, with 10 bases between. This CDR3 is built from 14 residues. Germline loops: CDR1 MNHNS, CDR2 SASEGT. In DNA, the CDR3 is TGTGCCAGCAGTGGAGGGACATTTGGAAACACCATATATTTT. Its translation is CASSGGTFGNTIYF.

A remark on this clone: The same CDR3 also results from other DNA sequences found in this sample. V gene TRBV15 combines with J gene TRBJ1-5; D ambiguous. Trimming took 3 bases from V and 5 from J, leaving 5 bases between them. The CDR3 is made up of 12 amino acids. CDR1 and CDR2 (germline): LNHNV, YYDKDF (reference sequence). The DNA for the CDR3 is TGTGCCACCAGCAGGGACCATCAGCCCCAGCATTTT. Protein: CATSRDHQPQHF.

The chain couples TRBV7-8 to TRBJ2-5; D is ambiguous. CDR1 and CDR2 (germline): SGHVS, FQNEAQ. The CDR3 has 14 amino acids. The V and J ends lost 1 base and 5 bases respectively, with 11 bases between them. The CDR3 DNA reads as TGTGCCAGCAGCTTAGTCACCCTGGGGGAGACCCAGTACTTC. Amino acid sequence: CASSLVTLGETQYF.

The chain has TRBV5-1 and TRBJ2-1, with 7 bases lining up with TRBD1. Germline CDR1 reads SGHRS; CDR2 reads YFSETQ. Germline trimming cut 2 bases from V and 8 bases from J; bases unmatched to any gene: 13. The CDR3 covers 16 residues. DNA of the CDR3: TGCGCCAGCAGCTTAGTGACAGGGAAGGACTTGGATGAGCAGTTCTTC. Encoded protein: CASSLVTGKDLDEQFF. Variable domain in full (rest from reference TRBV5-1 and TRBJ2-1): KAGVTQTPRYLIKTRGQQVTLSCSPISGHRSVSWYQQTPGQGLQFLFEYFSETQRNKGNFPGRFSGRQFSNSRSEMNVSTLELGDSALYLCASSLVTGKDLDEQFFGPGTRLTVL.

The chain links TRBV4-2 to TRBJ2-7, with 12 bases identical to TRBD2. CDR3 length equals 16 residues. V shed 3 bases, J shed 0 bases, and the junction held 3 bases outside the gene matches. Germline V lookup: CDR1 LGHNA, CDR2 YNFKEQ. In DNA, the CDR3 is TGTGCCAGCAGCCAGACGACTAGCGGGAGCTCCTACGAGCAGTACTTC. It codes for CASSQTTSGSSYEQYF.

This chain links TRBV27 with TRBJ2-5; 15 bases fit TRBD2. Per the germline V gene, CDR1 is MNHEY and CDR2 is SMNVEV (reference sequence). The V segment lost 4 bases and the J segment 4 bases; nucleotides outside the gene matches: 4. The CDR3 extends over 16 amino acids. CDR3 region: CASSSRTSGRAETQYF. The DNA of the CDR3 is TGTGCCAGCAGTTCAAGGACTAGCGGGAGGGCAGAGACCCAGTACTTC.

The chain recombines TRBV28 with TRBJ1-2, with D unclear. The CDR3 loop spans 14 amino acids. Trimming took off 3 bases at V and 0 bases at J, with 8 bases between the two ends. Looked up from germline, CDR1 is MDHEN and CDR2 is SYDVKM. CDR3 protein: CASSLPDTNYGYTF. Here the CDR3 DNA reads TGTGCCAGCAGTTTGCCAGACACTAACTATGGCTACACCTTC.

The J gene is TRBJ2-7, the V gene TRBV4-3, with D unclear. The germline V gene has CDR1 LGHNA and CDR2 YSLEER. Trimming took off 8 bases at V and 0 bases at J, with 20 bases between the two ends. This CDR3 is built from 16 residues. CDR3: CASFITLSQHSYEQYF. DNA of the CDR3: TGCGCCAGCTTCATAACTCTAAGCCAGCACTCCTACGAGCAGTACTTC.

Here the CDR3 reads CASSLGPGAREQYF. CDR3 in DNA: TGCGCCAGCAGCTTGGGTCCAGGGGCTCGCGAGCAGTACTTC. The V call is TRBV5-1, the J call TRBJ2-7, with D perhaps matching TRBD1 (6 bases). V was trimmed by 0 bases and J by 6 bases, leaving 13 bases between them. Germline CDR1 is SGHRS and CDR2 is YFSETQ. This CDR3 spans 14 amino acids.

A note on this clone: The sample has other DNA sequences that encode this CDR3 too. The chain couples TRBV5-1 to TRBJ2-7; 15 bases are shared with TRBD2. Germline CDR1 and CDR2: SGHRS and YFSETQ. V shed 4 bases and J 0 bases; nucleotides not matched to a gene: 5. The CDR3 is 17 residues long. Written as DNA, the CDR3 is TGCGCCAGCAGCCTGGGACTAGCGGGAGGCCTCTCCTACGAGCAGTACTTC. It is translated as CASSLGLAGGLSYEQYF.

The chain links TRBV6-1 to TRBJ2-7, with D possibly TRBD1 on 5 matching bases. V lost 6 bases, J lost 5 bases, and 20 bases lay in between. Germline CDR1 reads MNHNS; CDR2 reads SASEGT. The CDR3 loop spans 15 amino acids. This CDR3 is CASRDLSTPRDEQYF. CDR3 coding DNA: TGTGCCAGCAGAGATTTGTCAACACCCAGGGACGAGCAGTACTTC.

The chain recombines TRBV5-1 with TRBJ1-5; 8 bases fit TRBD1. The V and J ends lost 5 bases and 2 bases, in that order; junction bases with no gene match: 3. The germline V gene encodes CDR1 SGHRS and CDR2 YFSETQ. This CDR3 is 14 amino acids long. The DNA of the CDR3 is TGCGCCAGCAGACTGGGACAGGGCAATCAGCCCCAGCATTTT. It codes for CASRLGQGNQPQHF.

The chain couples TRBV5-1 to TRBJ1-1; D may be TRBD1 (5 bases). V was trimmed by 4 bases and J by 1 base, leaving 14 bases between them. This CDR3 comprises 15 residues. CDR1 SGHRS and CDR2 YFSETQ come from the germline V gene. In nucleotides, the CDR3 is TGCGCCAGCAGCCCGGACACCGGGGCGAACACTGAAGCTTTCTTT. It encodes CASSPDTGANTEAFF.

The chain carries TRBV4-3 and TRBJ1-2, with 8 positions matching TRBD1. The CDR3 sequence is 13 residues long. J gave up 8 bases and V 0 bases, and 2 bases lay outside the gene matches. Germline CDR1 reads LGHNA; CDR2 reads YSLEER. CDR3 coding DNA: TGCGCCAGCAGCCAAGACAGGGGGCTCGGCTACACCTTC. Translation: CASSQDRGLGYTF.

Here the CDR3 reads CASSRSGSSSQQYF. For the CDR3, the DNA is TGTGCCAGCAGCCGTAGCGGGAGTAGCTCGCAGCAGTACTTC. The chain couples TRBV28 to TRBJ2-7, with 9 bases that match TRBD2. The germline V gene encodes CDR1 MDHEN and CDR2 SYDVKM. The V gene end was trimmed by 6 bases and the J gene end by 8 bases; junction bases not matched to a gene: 11. This CDR3 comprises 14 residues. Full variable domain (rest looked up from reference TRBV28 and TRBJ2-7): DVKVTQSSRYLVKRTGEKVFLECVQDMDHENMFWYRQDPGLGLRLIYFSYDVKMKEKGDIPEGYSVSREKKERFSLILESASTNQTSMYLCASSRSGSSSQQYFGPGTRLTVT.

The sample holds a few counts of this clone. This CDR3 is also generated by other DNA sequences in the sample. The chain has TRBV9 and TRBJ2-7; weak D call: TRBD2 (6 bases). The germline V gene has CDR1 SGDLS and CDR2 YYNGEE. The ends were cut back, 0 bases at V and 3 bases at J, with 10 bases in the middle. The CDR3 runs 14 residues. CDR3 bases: TGTGCCAGCAGCGTAGCGGGAGCGGACTACGAGCAGTACTTC. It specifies CASSVAGADYEQYF. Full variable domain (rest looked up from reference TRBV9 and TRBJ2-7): DSGVTQTPKHLITATGQRVTLRCSPRSGDLSVYWYQQSLDQGLQFLIQYYNGEERAKGNILERFSAQQFPDLHSELNLSSLELGDSALYFCASSVAGADYEQYFGPGTRLTVT.

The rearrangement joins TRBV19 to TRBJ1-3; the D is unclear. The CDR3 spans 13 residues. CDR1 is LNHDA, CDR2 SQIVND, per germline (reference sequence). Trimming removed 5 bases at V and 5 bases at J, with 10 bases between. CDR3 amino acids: CASSLRLRNTIYF. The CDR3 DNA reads TGTGCCAGTAGTTTACGACTGAGAAACACCATATATTTT.

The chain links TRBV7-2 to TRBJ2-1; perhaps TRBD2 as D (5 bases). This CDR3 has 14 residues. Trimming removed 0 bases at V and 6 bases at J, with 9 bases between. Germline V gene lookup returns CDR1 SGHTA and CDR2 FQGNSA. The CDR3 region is CASSLAGASNEQFF. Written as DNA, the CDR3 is TGTGCCAGCAGCTTAGCGGGAGCATCCAATGAGCAGTTCTTC. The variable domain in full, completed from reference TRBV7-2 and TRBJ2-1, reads GAGVSQSPSNKVTEKGKDVELRCDPISGHTALYWYRQSLGQGLEFLIYFQGNSAPDKSGLPSDRFSAERTGGSVSTLTIQRTQQEDSAVYLCASSLAGASNEQFFGPGTRLTVL.

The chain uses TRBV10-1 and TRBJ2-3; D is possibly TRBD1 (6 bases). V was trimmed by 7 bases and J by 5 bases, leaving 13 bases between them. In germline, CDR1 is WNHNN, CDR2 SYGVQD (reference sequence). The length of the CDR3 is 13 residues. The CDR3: CASKQGFGDTQYF. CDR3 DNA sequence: TGCGCCAGCAAGCAGGGGTTCGGAGATACGCAGTATTTT.

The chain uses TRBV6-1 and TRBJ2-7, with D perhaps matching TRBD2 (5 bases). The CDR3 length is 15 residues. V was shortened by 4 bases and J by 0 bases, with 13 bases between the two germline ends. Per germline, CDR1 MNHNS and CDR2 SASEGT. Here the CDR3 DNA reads TGTGCCAGCAGTGCACTAACTAGTAGCTCCTACGAGCAGTACTTC. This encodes CASSALTSSSYEQYF.

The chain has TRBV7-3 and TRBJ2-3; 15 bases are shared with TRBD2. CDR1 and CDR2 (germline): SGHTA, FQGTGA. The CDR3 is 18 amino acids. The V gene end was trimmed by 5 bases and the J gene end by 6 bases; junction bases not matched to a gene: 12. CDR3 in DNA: TGTGCCAGCAGCCGGAAGGGACTAGCGGGAGGCCATAATGATACGCAGTATTTT. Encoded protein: CASSRKGLAGGHNDTQYF.